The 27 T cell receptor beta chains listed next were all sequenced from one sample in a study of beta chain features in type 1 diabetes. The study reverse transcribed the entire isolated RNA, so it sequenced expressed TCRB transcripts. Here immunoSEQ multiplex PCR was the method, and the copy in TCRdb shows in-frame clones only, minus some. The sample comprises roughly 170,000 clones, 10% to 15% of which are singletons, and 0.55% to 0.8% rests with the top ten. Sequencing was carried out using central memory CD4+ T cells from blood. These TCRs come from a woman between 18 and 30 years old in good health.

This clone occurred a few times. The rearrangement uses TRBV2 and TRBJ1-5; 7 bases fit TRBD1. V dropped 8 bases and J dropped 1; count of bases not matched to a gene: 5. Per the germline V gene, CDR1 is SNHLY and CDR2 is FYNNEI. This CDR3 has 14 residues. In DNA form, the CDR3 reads TGTGCCAGCGGGGGGACAGCGAGCAATCAGCCCCAGCATTTT. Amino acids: CASGGTASNQPQHF.

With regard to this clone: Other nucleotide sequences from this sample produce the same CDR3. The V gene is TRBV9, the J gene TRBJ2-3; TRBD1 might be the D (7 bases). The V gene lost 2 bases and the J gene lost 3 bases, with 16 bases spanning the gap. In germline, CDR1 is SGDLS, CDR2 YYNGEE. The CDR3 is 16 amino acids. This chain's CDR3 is CASSVSQGRGTDTQYF. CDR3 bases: TGTGCCAGCAGCGTCTCACAGGGGCGGGGTACAGATACGCAGTATTTT.

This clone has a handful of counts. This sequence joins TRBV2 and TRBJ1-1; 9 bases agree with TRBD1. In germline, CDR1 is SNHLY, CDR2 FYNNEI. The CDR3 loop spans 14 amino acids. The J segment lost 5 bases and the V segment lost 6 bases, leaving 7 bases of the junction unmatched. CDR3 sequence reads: CASRLGQGETEAFF. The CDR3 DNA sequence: TGTGCCAGCAGGTTGGGACAGGGAGAAACTGAAGCTTTCTTT.

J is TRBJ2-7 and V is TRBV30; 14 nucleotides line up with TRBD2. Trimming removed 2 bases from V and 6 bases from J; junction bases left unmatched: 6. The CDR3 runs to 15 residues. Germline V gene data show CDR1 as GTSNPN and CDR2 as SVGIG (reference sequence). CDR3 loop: CAWSSTSGRASEQYF. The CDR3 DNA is TGTGCCTGGAGTTCGACTAGCGGGAGGGCCAGCGAGCAGTACTTC.

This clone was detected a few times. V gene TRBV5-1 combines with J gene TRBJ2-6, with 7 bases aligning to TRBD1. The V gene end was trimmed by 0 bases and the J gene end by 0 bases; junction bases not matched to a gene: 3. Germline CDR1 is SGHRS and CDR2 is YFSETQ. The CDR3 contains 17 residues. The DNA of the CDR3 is TGCGCCAGCAGCTTGGCCACAGGGGCCTCTGGGGCCAACGTCCTGACTTTC. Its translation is CASSLATGASGANVLTF.

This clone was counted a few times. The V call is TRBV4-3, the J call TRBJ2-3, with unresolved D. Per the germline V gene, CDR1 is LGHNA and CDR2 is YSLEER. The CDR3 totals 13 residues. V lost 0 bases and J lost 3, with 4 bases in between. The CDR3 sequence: CASSQDTTDTQYF. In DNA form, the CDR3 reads TGCGCCAGCAGCCAAGACACTACAGATACGCAGTATTTT.

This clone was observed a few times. Written as DNA, the CDR3 is TGTGCCAGCTCCTCGGCCCTGGGACACTCTGCAGGAGGAAACACCATATATTTT. This gives the protein CASSSALGHSAGGNTIYF. The chain has TRBV18 and TRBJ1-3; a weak D match, TRBD1 (6 bases). V was trimmed by 6 bases and J by 4 bases, leaving 25 bases between them. The CDR3 length is 18 residues. CDR1 and CDR2 from the germline V gene are KGHSH and LQKENI.

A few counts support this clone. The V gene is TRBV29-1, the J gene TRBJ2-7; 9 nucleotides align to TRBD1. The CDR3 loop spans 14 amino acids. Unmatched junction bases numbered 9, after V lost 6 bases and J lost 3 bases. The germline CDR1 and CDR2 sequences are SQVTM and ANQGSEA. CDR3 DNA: TGCAGCGTCCGGGACAGGGAGCCGAGCTACGAGCAGTACTTC. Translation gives CSVRDREPSYEQYF.

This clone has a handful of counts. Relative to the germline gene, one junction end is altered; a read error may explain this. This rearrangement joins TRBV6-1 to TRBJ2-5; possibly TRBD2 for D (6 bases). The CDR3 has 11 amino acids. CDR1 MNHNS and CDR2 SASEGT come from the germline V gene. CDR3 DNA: TGTGCCAGCAGTGAAAAGTTGAGCGGGCACTTC. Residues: CASSEKLSGHF.

The CDR3 region is CASRPTGSSYNEQFF. The CDR3 DNA is TGTGCCAGCAGACCCACAGGGAGCTCCTACAATGAGCAGTTCTTC. This chain joins TRBV2 and TRBJ2-1; tentatively, D is TRBD1 (6 bases). With 6 bases removed from V and 0 bases from J, the gap between germline ends came to 12 bases. This CDR3 spans 15 amino acids. Germline CDR1 SNHLY, CDR2 FYNNEI.

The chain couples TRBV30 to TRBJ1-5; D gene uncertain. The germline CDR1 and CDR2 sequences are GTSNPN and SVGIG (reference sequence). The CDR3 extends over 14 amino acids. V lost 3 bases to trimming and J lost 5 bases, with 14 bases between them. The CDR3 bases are TGTGCCTGGAGCCCTGCAGGACTTTATCAGCCCCAGCATTTT. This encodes CAWSPAGLYQPQHF.

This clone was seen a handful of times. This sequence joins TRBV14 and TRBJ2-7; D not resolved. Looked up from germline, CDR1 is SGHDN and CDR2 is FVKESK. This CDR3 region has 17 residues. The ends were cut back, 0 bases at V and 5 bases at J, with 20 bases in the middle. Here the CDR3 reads CASSQDPTATNKDEQYF. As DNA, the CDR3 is TGTGCCAGCAGCCAAGATCCAACCGCCACTAATAAGGACGAGCAGTACTTC.

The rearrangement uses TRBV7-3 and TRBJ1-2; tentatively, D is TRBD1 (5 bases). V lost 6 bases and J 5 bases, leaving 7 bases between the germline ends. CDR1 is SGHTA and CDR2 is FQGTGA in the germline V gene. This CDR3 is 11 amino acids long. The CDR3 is CASSRGYGYTF. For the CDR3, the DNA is TGTGCCAGCAGTAGGGGATATGGCTACACCTTC.

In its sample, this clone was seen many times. CDR3 region: CASSLMSPGRGETQYF. CDR3 in DNA: TGTGCCAGCAGCTTAATGTCGCCAGGGAGGGGGGAGACCCAGTACTTC. The chain joins TRBV7-2 to TRBJ2-5, with D possibly matching TRBD2 (7 bases). Germline V gene data show CDR1 as SGHTA and CDR2 as FQGNSA. Trimming cost V 2 bases and J 5 bases, with 18 bases left between them. This CDR3 is 16 amino acids long.

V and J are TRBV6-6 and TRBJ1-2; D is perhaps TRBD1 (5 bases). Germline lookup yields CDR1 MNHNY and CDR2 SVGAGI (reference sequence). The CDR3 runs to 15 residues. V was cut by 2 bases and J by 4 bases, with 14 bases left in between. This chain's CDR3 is CASSYPYRQSYGYTF. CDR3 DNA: TGTGCCAGCAGTTACCCCTACAGGCAGTCCTATGGCTACACCTTC.

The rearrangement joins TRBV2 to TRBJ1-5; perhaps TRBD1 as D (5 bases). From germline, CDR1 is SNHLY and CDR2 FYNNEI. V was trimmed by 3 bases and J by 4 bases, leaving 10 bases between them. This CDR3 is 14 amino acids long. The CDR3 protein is CASSDWAGNQPQHF. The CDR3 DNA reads TGTGCCAGCAGTGATTGGGCAGGGAATCAGCCCCAGCATTTT.

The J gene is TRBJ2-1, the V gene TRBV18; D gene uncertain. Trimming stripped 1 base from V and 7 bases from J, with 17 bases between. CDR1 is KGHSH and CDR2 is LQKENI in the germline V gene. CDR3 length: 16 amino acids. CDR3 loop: CASSPLRPGSSNEQFF. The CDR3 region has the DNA TGTGCCAGCTCACCACTTCGCCCAGGATCGAGTAATGAGCAGTTCTTC.

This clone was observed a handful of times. CDR3 in amino acids: CASSARYTQYF. The CDR3 region has the DNA TGTGCCAGCAGCGCGCGATATACGCAGTATTTT. The gene calls are TRBV7-3 and TRBJ2-3; D is undetermined. Germline CDR1 SGHTA, CDR2 FQGTGA. CDR3 length: 11 residues. Trimming shortened V by 5 bases and J by 7 bases, and 7 bases separated the two germline ends.

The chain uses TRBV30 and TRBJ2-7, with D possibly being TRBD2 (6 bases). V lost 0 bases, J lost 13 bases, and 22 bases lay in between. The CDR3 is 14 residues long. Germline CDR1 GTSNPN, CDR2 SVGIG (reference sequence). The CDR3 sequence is CAWSVLPREGRVYF. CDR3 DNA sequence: TGTGCCTGGAGTGTACTTCCGCGGGAAGGTAGGGTATACTTC. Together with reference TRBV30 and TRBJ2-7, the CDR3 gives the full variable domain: SQTIHQWPATLVQPVGSPLSLECTVEGTSNPNLYWYRQAAGRGLQLLFYSVGIGQISSEVPQNLSASRPQDRQFILSSKKLLLSDSGFYLCAWSVLPREGRVYFGPGTRLTVT.

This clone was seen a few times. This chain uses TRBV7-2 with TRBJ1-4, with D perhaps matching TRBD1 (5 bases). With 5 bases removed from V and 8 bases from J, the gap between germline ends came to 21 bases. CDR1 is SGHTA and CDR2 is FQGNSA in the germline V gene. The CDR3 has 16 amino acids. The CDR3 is CASSRLGAGLKEKLFF. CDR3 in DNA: TGTGCCAGCAGCCGATTAGGGGCAGGGCTAAAAGAAAAACTGTTTTTT.

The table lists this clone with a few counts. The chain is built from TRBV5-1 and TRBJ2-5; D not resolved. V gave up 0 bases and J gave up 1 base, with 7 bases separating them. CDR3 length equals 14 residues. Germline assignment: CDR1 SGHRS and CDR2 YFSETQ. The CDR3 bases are TGCGCCAGCAGCTTGGACAGAAGCCAAGAGACCCAGTACTTC. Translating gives CASSLDRSQETQYF.

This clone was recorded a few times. In DNA form, the CDR3 reads TGCAGCGTTGAGCTAGGGACTAGGAAATATTTT. Translating it yields CSVELGTRKYF. J is TRBJ2-3 and V is TRBV29-1; TRBD2 matches at 8 bases. Per the germline V gene, CDR1 is SQVTM and CDR2 is ANQGSEA. This CDR3 is 11 amino acids long. V shed 3 bases and J 15 bases; nucleotides not matched to a gene: 8.

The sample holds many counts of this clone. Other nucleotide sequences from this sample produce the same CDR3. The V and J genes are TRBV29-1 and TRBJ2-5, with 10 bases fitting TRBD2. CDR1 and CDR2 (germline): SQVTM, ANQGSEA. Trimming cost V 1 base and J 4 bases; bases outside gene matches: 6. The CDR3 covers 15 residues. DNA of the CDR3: TGCAGCGTTGAAGGGCGGCTAGCGGGAGCAGAGACCCAGTACTTC. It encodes CSVEGRLAGAETQYF.

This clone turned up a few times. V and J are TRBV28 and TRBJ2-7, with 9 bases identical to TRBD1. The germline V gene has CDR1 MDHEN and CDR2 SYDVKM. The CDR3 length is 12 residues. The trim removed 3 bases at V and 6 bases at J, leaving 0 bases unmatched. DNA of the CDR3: TGTGCCAGCAGTTTGACAGGGGGCGAGCAGTACTTC. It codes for CASSLTGGEQYF.

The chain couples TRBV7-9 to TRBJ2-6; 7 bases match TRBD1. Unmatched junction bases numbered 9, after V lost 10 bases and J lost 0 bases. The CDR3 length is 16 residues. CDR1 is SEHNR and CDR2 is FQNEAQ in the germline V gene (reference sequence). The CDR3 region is CAKDRALPSGANVLTF. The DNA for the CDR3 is TGTGCCAAAGACAGGGCGCTACCCTCTGGGGCCAACGTCCTGACTTTC.

CDR3 nucleotides: TGTGCCAGCAGTACGTACAGGGGGCTAGACACCGGGGAGCTGTTTTTT. This gives the protein CASSTYRGLDTGELFF. The rearrangement uses TRBV27 and TRBJ2-2, with 9 bases fitting TRBD1. Germline CDR1 and CDR2: MNHEY and SMNVEV (reference sequence). The CDR3 totals 16 residues. The V and J ends lost 5 bases and 3 bases, in that order; junction bases with no gene match: 7.

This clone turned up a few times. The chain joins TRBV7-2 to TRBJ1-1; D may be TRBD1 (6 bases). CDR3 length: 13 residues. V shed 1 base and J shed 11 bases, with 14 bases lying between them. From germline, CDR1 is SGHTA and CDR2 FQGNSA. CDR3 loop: CASSLDPGVMAFF. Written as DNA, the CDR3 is TGTGCCAGCAGCTTAGACCCAGGGGTTATGGCTTTCTTT.